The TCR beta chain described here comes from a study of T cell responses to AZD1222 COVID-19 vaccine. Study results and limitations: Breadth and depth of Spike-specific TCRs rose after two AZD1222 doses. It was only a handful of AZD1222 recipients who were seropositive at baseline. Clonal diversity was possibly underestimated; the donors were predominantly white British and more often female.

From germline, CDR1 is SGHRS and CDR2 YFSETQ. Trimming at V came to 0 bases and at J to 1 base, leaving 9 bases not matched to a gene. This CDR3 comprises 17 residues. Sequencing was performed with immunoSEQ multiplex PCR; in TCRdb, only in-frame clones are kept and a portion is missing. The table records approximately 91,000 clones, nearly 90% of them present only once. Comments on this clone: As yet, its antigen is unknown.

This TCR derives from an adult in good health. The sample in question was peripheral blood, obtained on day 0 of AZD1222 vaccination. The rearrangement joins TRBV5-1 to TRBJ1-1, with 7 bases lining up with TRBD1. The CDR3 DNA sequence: TGCGCCAGCAGCTTGGGACAGGGTAGCAGTTGGAACACTGAAGCTTTCTTT. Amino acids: CASSLGQGSSWNTEAFF.